This note documents a single T cell receptor beta chain sequence. This record comes from a study of blood T cell repertoires in COVID-19. On the study more broadly: Sites in the United States, Italy and Spain provided acute and convalescent COVID-19 samples. PBMCs, B-cell-depleted T cells, or T cells provided the cDNA or gDNA that made up the material.

Those enrolled in Seattle joined during active infection and were followed longitudinally afterward. Per the original data handling: Amplified reference gene primers provided the basis for estimating nucleated cell counts. Method: immunoSEQ multiplex PCR; TCRdb's copy keeps in-frame clones and lacks some. V, J and clone size are those of that table, while D and trimming were read from the DNA. The sample has about 200,000 clones, around 83% seen once; the top ten hold roughly a tenth. Sequenced material: peripheral blood. The receptor was derived from a woman aged 50 to 60 with COVID-19, enrolled during active disease.

CDR3 protein: CAWSVGWGESTGELFF. CDR3 bases: TGTGCCTGGAGTGTAGGCTGGGGAGAGAGCACCGGGGAGCTGTTTTTT. The chain joins TRBV30 to TRBJ2-2; the D gene is possibly TRBD2 (5 bases). Trimming took off 0 bases at V and 4 bases at J, with 15 bases between the two ends. The germline V gene encodes CDR1 GTSNPN and CDR2 SVGIG (reference sequence). CDR3 length: 16 residues.